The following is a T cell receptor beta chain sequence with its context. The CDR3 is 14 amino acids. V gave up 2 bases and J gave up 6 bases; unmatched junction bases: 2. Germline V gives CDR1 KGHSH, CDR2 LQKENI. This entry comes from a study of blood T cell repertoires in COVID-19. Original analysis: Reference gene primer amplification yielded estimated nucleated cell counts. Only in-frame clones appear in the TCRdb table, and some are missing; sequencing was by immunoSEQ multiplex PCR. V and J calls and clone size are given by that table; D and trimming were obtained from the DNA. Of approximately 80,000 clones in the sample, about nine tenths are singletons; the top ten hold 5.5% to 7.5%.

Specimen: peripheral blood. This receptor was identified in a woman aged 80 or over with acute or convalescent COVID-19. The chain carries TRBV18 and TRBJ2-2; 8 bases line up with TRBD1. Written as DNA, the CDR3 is TGTGCCAGCTCACCAGGCAGGGGGCCCGGGGAGCTGTTTTTT. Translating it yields CASSPGRGPGELFF.